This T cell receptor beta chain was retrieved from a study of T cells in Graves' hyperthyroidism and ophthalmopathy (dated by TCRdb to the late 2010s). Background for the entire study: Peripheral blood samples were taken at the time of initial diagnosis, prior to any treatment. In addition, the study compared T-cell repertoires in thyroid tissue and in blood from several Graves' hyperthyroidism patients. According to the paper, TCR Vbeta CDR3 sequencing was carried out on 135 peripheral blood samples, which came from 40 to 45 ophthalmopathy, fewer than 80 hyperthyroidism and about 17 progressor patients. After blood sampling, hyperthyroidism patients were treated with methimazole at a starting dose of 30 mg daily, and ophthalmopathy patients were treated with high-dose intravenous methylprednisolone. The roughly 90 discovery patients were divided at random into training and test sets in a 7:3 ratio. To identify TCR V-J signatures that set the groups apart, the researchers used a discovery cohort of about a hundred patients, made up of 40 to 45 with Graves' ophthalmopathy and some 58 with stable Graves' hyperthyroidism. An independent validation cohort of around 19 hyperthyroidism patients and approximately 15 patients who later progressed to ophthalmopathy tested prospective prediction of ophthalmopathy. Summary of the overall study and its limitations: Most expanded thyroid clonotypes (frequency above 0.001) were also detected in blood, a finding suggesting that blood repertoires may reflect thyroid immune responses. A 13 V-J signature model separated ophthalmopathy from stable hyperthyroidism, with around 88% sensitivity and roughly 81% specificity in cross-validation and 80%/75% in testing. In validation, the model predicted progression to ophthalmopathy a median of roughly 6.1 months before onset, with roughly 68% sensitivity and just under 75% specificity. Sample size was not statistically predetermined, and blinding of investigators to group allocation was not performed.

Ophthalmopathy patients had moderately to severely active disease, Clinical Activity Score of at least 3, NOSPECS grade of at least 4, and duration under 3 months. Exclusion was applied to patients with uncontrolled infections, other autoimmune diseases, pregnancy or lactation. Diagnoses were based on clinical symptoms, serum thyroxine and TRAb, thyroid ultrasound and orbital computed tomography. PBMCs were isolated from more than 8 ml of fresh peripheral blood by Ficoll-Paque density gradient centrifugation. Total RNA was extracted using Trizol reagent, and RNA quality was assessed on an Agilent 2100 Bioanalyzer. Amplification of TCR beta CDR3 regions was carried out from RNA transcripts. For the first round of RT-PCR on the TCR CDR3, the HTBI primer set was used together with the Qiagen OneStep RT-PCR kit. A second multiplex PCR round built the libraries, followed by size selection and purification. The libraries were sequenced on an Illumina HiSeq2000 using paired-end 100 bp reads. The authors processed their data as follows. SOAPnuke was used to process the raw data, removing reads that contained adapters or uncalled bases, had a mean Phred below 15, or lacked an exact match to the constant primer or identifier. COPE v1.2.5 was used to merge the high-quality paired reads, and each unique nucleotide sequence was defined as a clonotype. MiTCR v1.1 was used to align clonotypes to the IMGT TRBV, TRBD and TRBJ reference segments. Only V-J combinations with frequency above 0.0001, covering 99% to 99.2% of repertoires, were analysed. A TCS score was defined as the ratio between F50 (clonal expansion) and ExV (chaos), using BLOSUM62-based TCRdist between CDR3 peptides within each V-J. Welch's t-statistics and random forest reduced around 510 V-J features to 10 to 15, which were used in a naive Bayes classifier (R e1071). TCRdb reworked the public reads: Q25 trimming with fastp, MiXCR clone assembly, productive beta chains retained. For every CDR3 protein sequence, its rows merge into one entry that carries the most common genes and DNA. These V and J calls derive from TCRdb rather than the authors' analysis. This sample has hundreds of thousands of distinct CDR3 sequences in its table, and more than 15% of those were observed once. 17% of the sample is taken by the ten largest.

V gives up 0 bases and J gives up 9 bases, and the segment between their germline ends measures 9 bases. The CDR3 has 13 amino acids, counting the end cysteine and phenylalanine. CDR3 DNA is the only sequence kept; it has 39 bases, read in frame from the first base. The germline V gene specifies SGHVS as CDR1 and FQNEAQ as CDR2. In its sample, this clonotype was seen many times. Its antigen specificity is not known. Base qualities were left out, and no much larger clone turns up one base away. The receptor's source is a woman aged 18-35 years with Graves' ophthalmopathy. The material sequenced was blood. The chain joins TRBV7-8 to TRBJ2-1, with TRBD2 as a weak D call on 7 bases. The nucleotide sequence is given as TGTGCCAGCAGCTTAGCGAGGGGGGGTGAGCAGTTCTTC. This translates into CASSLARGGEQFF. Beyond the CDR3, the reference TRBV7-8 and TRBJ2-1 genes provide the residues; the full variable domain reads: GAGVSQSPRYKVAKRGQDVALRCDPISGHVSLFWYQQALGQGPEFLTYFQNEAQLDKSGLPSDRFFAERPEGSVSTLKIQRTQQEDSAVYLCASSLARGGEQFFGPGTRLTVL.